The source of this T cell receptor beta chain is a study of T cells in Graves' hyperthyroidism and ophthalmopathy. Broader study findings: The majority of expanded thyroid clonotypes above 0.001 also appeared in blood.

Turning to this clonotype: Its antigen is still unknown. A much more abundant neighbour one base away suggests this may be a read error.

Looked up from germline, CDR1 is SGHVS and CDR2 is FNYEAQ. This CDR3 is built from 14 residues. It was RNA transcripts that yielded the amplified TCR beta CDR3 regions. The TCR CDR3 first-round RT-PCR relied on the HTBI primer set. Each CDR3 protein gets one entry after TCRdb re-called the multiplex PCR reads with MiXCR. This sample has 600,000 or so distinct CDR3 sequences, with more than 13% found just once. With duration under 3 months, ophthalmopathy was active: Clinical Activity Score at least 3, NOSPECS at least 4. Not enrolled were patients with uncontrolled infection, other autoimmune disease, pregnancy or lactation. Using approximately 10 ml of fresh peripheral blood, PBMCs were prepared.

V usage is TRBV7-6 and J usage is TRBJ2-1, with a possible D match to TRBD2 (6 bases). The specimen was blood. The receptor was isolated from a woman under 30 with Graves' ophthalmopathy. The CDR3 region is CVSTHGGSAAEQFF. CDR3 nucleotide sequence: TGTGTCAGCACCCACGGGGGTTCTGCGGCTGAGCAGTTCTTC.